In its sample, the clone carrying this T cell receptor (beta chain) was seen once. Both 60 Vbeta primers and 13 Jbeta primers went into the PCR. Profiled with immunoSEQ multiplex PCR; TCRdb holds only in-frame clones, not every one. The sample shows about 130,000 clones, 74% of them seen only once. This sample stems from a study of cytomegalovirus exposure and HLA in healthy donors. The trim removed 10 bases at V and 0 bases at J, leaving 5 bases unmatched. The CDR3 has 13 amino acids. CDR1 is SGHNT and CDR2 is YYREEE in the germline V gene (reference sequence). The source is a woman aged 45-59 years in good health and CMV-seropositive. Sequencing used PBMCs. V is TRBV5-4 and J is TRBJ2-7; 9 positions match TRBD2. CDR3 nucleotides: TGTGCCGCGGGAGGGGAGGGCTCCTACGAGCAGTACTTC. Translating it yields CAAGGEGSYEQYF.